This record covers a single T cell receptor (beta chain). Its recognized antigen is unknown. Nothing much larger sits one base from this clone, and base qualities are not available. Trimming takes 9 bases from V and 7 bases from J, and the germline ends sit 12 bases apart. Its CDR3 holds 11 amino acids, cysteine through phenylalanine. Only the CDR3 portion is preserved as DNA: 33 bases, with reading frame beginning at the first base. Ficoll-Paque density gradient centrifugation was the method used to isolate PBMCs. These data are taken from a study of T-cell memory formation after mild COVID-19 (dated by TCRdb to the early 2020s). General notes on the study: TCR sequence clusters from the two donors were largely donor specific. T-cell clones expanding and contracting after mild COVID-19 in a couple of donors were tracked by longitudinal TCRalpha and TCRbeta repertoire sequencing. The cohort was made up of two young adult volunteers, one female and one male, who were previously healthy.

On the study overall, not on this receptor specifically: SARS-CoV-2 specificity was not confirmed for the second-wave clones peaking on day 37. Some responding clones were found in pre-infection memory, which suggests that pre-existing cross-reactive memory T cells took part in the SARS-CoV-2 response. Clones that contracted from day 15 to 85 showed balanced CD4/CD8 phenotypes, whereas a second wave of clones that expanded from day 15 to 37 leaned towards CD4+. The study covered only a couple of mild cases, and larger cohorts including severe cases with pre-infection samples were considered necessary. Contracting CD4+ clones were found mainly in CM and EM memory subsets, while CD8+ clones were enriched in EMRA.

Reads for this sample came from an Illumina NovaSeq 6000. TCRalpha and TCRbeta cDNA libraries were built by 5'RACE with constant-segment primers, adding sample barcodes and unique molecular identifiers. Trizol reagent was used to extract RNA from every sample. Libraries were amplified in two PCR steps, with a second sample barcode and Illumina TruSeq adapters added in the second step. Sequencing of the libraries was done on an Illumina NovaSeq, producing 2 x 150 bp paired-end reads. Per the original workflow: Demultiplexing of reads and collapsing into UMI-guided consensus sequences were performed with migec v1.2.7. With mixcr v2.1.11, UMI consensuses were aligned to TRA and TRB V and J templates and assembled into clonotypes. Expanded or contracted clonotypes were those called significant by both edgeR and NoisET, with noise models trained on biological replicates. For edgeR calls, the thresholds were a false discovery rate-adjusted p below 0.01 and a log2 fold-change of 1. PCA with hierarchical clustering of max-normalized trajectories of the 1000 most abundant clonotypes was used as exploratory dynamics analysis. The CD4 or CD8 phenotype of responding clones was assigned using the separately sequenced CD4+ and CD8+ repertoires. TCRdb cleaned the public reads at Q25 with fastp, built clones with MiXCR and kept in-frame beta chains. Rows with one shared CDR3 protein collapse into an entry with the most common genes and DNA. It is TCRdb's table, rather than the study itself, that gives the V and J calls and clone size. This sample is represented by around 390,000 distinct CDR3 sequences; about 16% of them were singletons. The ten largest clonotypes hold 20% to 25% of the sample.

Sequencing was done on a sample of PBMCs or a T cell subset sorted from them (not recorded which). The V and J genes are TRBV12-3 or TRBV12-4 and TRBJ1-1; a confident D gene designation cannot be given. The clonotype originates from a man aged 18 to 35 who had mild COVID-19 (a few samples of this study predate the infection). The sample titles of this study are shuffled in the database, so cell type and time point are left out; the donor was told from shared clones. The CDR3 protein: CASLAGREAFF. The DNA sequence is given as TGTGCCAGTCTCGCGGGCCGTGAAGCTTTCTTT.